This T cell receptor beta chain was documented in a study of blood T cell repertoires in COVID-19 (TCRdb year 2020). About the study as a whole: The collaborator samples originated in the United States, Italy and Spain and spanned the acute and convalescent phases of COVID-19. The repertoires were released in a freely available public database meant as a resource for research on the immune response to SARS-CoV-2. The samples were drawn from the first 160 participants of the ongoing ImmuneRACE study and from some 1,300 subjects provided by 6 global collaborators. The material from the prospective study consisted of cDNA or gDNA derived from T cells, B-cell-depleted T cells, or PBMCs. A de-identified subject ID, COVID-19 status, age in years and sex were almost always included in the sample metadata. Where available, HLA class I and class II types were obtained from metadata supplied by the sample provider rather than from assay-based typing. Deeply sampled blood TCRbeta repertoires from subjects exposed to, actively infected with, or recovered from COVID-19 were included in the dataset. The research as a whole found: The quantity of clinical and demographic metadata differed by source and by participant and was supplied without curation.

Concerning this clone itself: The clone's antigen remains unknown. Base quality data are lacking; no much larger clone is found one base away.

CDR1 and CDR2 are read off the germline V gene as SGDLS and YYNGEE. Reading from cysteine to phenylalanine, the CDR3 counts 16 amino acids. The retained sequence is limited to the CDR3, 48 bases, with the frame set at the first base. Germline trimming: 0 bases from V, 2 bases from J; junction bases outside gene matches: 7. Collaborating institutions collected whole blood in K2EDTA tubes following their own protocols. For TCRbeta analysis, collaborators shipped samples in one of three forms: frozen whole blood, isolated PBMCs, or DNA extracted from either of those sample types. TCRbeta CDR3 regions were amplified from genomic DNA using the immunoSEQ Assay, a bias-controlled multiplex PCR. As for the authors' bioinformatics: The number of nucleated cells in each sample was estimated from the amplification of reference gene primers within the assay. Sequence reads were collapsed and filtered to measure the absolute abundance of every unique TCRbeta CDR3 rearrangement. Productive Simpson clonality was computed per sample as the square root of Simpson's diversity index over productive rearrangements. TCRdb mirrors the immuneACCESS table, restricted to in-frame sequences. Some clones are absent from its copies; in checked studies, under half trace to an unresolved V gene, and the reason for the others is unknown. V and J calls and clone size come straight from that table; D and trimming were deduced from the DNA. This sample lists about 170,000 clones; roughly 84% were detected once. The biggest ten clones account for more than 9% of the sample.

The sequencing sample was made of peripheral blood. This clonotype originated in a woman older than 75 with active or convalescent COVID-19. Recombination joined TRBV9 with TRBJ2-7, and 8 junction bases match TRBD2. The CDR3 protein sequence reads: CASSVAAGGPPYEQYF. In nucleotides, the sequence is TGTGCCAGCAGCGTAGCGGCGGGAGGACCCCCCTACGAGCAGTACTTC.